The 7 T cell receptor beta chains listed next were all sequenced from one sample in a study of CD8+CD57+ T cells in acquired aplastic anemia. It was genomic DNA that served as the template for profiling TCR beta VDJ and CDR3. TCRdb independently ran MiXCR on the reads; one entry per CDR3 protein. The sample lists about 190,000 distinct CDR3 sequences, less than 70% occurring once. Sequencing was performed on sorted CD4+, CD8+, or CD8+CD57+ T cells (not recorded which) from PBMCs. Receptor source: a human donor in good health, serving as a control.

V gene TRBV2 combines with J gene TRBJ1-5; 7 bases are shared with TRBD1. With V trimmed by 10 bases and J by 1 base, 7 bases remained unmatched. CDR3 length equals 14 residues. Germline loops: CDR1 SNHLY, CDR2 FYNNEI. In DNA, the CDR3 is TGTGCCACCACCCTACAGGGGAGCAATCAGCCCCAGCATTTT. The encoded protein is CATTLQGSNQPQHF.

The rearrangement joins TRBV20-1 to TRBJ1-5, with TRBD1 matching over 8 bases. This CDR3 region has 14 residues. The germline V gene encodes CDR1 DFQATT and CDR2 SNEGSKA (reference sequence). The V segment lost 2 bases and the J segment 6 bases; nucleotides outside the gene matches: 6. In DNA form, the CDR3 reads TGCAGTGCTAGATCCGACAGGGGTCCTCAGCCCCAGCATTTT. Translation: CSARSDRGPQPQHF.

The V and J genes are TRBV20-1 and TRBJ2-5; 14 bases fit TRBD2. The CDR3 is 14 amino acids. Germline values: CDR1 DFQATT, CDR2 SNEGSKA (reference sequence). Unmatched junction bases numbered 4, after V lost 6 bases and J lost 4 bases. The DNA for the CDR3 is TGCAGTGCCCGGACTAGCGGGGGGCCAGAGACCCAGTACTTC. Translated: CSARTSGGPETQYF.

J is TRBJ1-5 and V is TRBV5-1; TRBD1 matches 7 bases. Germline V gene sequence: CDR1 SGHRS, CDR2 YFSETQ. The CDR3 is made up of 17 amino acids. The ends lost 4 bases at V and 0 bases at J; junction bases unmatched: 10. The CDR3 region is CASSPGTARYSNQPQHF. The CDR3 DNA reads TGCGCCAGCAGCCCTGGGACAGCTCGATATAGCAATCAGCCCCAGCATTTT.

The chain has TRBV10-3 and TRBJ2-5; tentative D call: TRBD1 (7 bases). The CDR3 is made up of 14 amino acids. The germline V gene has CDR1 ENHRY and CDR2 SYGVKD. Trimming left V 7 bases short and J 1 base short, with 13 bases between. The chain's CDR3 is CAINPGDSQETQYF. The CDR3 bases are TGTGCCATCAACCCGGGGGACAGCCAAGAGACCCAGTACTTC.

This chain uses TRBV19 with TRBJ2-1; 7 nucleotides agree with TRBD2. This CDR3 has 15 residues. From germline, CDR1 is LNHDA and CDR2 SQIVND (reference sequence). The junction had 6 bases not matched to a gene; V was cut back by 4 bases and J by 3 bases. CDR3 protein: CASSTGLTVYNEQFF. In nucleotides, the CDR3 is TGTGCCAGTAGTACGGGACTAACCGTCTACAATGAGCAGTTCTTC.

The DNA of the CDR3 is TGTGCCAGCAGCTTAGTGGGACTTCAATACGAGCAGTACTTC. Translating it yields CASSLVGLQYEQYF. The V and J genes are TRBV7-9 and TRBJ2-7; D is possibly TRBD2 (6 bases). Trimming removed 1 base at V and 4 bases at J, with 11 bases between. Germline assignment: CDR1 SEHNR and CDR2 FQNEAQ (reference sequence). This CDR3 spans 14 amino acids.